This T cell receptor (beta chain) was obtained from a study of shared clonotypes between healthy human individuals. As regards this clone: Its antigen is not identified.

In unsorted samples, genomic DNA was obtained using roughly 90 million PBMCs. The study ran the assay at deep level. Profiling relied on immunoSEQ multiplex PCR, and the TCRdb table lists in-frame clones only, not all of them. The table shows approximately 470,000 clones, with roughly 80% occurring only once. The V and J ends lost 4 bases and 0 bases respectively, with 17 bases between them. The CDR3 loop spans 17 amino acids. Germline V gene sequence: CDR1 SEHNR, CDR2 FQNEAQ (reference sequence). Study results and caveats: Collection of samples was limited to blood; tissue repertoires likely differ.

The specimen was PBMCs. The genes are TRBV7-9 and TRBJ2-3; D could derive from TRBD1 or TRBD2 (5 bases each). The clonotype originates from a woman aged 40 to 50 in good health. Some clones in this sample may be carry-over from other donors' samples. CDR3 sequence: CASSYQRVGPSTDTQYF. In DNA, the CDR3 is TGTGCCAGCAGCTACCAGCGAGTGGGACCGAGCACAGATACGCAGTATTTT.